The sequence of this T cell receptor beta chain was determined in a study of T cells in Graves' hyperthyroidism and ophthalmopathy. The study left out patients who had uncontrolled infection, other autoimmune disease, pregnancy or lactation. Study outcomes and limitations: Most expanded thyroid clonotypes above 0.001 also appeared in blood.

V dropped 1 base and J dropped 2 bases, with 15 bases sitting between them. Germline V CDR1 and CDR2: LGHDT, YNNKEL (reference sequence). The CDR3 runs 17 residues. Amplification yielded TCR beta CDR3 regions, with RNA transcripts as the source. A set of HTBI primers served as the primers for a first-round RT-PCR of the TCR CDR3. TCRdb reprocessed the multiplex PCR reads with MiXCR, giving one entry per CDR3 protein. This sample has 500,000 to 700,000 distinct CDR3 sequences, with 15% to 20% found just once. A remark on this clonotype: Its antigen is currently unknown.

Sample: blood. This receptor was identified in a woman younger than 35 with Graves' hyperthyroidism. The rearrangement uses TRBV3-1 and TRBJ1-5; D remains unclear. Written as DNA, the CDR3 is TGTGCCAGCAGCCAAGGAAGCCTCCCAAGGGGCAATCAGCCCCAGCATTTT. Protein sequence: CASSQGSLPRGNQPQHF.